These 11 T cell receptor beta chains were all obtained from the same sample, sequenced in a study of read filtering for tumor transcriptome and immune sequencing. Molecular barcoded adaptors covering alpha/delta and beta/gamma chains were used on roughly 370 ng RNA. TCRdb re-analysed the reads in MiXCR, keeping a single row per CDR3 protein. There are over 45,000 distinct CDR3 sequences in the sample; 20% to 25% occur only once, and about a sixth lies in the top ten. The sample was a population of CD138-negative cells sorted from bone marrow. The receptors originated from a donor older than 35 with multiple myeloma.

The sample holds a few counts of this clonotype. The chain uses TRBV7-8 and TRBJ2-5; 8 nucleotides line up with TRBD1. This CDR3 has 13 amino acids. Germline assignment: CDR1 SGHVS and CDR2 FQNEAQ. The ends lost 5 bases at V and 5 bases at J; junction bases unmatched: 4. The CDR3 is CASSVTGDETQYF. In nucleotides, the CDR3 is TGTGCCAGCAGCGTGACAGGGGACGAGACCCAGTACTTC.

This clonotype was found many times. The chain recombines TRBV4-1 with TRBJ1-1, with D hard to call. Trimming left V 1 base short and J 0 bases short, with 15 bases between. The germline CDR1 and CDR2 sequences are MGHRA and YSYEKL. This CDR3 has 17 residues. Here the CDR3 reads CASSQGRIAQMNTEAFF. Here the CDR3 DNA reads TGCGCCAGCAGCCAAGGGCGCATCGCCCAGATGAACACTGAAGCTTTCTTT.

This clonotype has more than one count but fewer than ten. DNA of the CDR3: TGTGCCAGCAGCCCCTCCCAGCGGGAGGCCCTCCAAGAGACCCAGTACTTC. Translating gives CASSPSQREALQETQYF. This chain joins TRBV5-4 and TRBJ2-5, with TRBD2 matching 9 bases. The CDR3 spans 17 residues. The V segment lost 4 bases and the J segment 1 base; nucleotides outside the gene matches: 11. The germline V gene has CDR1 SGHNT and CDR2 YYREEE (reference sequence).

This clonotype occurred a few times. As DNA, the CDR3 is TGCGCCAGCAGCAAGGGACAGGGGGCAGGGTTGGAGACCCAGTACTTC. It codes for CASSKGQGAGLETQYF. The gene calls are TRBV5-1 and TRBJ2-5; 12 nucleotides align to TRBD1. CDR3 length: 16 amino acids. Per the germline V gene, CDR1 is SGHRS and CDR2 is YFSETQ. The trim removed 4 bases at V and 5 bases at J, leaving 9 bases unmatched.

This clonotype was detected a few times. V and J are TRBV20-1 and TRBJ2-5; the D gene is possibly TRBD1 (7 bases). The germline V gene has CDR1 DFQATT and CDR2 SNEGSKA (reference sequence). V was pared by 1 base and J by 5 bases, with 17 bases between. The length of the CDR3 is 15 residues. In nucleotides, the CDR3 is TGCAGTGCTAGAGGTAGCAGGGGGGTGGCTGAGACCCAGTACTTC. This encodes CSARGSRGVAETQYF.

This clonotype was recorded at least ten times. This chain links TRBV7-9 with TRBJ2-5, with D hard to call. V was pared by 1 base and J by 2 bases, with 8 bases between. The CDR3 spans 14 residues. CDR1 is SEHNR, CDR2 FQNEAQ, per germline (reference sequence). CDR3 DNA sequence: TGTGCCAGCAGCTTAGATACGGATCAAGAGACCCAGTACTTC. This sequence encodes CASSLDTDQETQYF.

Ten or more counts support this clonotype. The chain is built from TRBV30 and TRBJ2-2, with unresolved D. CDR1 and CDR2 (germline): GTSNPN, SVGIG (reference sequence). V lost 0 bases and J lost 3, with 17 bases in between. CDR3 length: 17 amino acids. CDR3 residues: CAWSVGRVFRDTGELFF. The CDR3 coding sequence is TGTGCCTGGAGTGTAGGCAGAGTGTTTAGGGACACCGGGGAGCTGTTTTTT.

This clonotype was counted many times. This rearrangement joins TRBV15 to TRBJ2-1; tentative D call: TRBD1 (6 bases). The germline CDR1 and CDR2 sequences are LNHNV and YYDKDF (reference sequence). The CDR3 covers 15 residues. V gave up 0 bases and J gave up 5 bases, with 11 bases separating them. The CDR3 is CATSRDSRGNNEQFF. CDR3 nucleotides: TGTGCCACCAGCAGAGATAGCAGGGGTAACAATGAGCAGTTCTTC.

There are a few counts of this clonotype. The rearrangement uses TRBV6-1 and TRBJ2-1, with D maybe TRBD2 (5 bases). This CDR3 has 15 residues. V was cut by 9 bases and J by 1 base, with 16 bases left in between. The germline V gene has CDR1 MNHNS and CDR2 SASEGT. CDR3 protein: CASALGGSSYNEQFF. For the CDR3, the DNA is TGTGCCAGTGCTCTAGGCGGGTCTTCCTACAATGAGCAGTTCTTC.

The table lists this clonotype with many counts. V usage is TRBV20-1 and J usage is TRBJ2-1; either TRBD1 or TRBD2 may supply D (5 bases each). This CDR3 has 11 amino acids. Trimming stripped 3 bases from V and 6 bases from J, with 6 bases between. Germline CDR1 DFQATT, CDR2 SNEGSKA (reference sequence). The CDR3 coding sequence is TGCAGTGCTAGGAGGGGCAATGAGCAGTTCTTC. Residues: CSARRGNEQFF.

The V and J genes are TRBV6-6 and TRBJ2-2; 8 bases match TRBD1. The germline V gene has CDR1 MNHNY and CDR2 SVGAGI (reference sequence). The length of the CDR3 is 13 residues. The ends lost 2 bases at V and 7 bases at J; junction bases unmatched: 0. The CDR3 DNA reads TGTGCCAGCAGTTACGGGACAGGCGGGGAGCTGTTTTTT. Its translation: CASSYGTGGELFF.